This TCR beta chain is from a study of human T cells and chemical hapten exposure. Study-wide results and limits: Following DPC sensitization, TCRs present above 1 in 1000 frequency showed no change.

CDR1 is SGHDT and CDR2 is YYEEEE in the germline V gene. V was clipped by 1 base and J by 6 bases, with 7 bases between them. This CDR3 is built from 13 residues. Many counts were recorded for this clonotype. The antigen is unknown. The library tagged each cDNA molecule with unique molecular identifiers. MiXCR was run by TCRdb on the RACE reads, yielding one entry per CDR3 protein. The sample has about 340,000 distinct CDR3 sequences, roughly 6.9% seen once. This sample's time point: patch test 1, 2 weeks after DPC sensitization. As to treatment: therapeutic diphenylcyclopropenone sensitization with weekly scalp DPC.

The gene calls are TRBV5-6 and TRBJ2-2; maybe TRBD1 (6 bases). The receptor was isolated from a woman aged 18-29 years with alopecia areata. Some clones in this sample may be carry-over from other donors' samples. The specimen comprised whole blood, sampled in connection with sensitization to the hapten diphenylcyclopropenone (DPC). The CDR3 protein is CASSLQGPGELFF. CDR3 nucleotide sequence: TGTGCCAGCAGCTTGCAGGGGCCCGGGGAGCTGTTTTTT.